The 27 T cell receptor beta chains given below trace back to one sample, sequenced in a study of T cell responses to AZD1222 COVID-19 vaccine. Some clones are missing from TCRdb's copy, which holds only in-frame ones; the method was immunoSEQ multiplex PCR. The sample lists about 110,000 clones, around 82% occurring once. Sequenced material: peripheral blood, taken on day 0 of AZD1222 vaccination. Receptors originate from an adult in good health.

This clone was detected only a few times. The chain carries TRBV5-1 and TRBJ2-5; 11 bases are shared with TRBD1. CDR1 and CDR2 from the germline V gene are SGHRS and YFSETQ. The CDR3 spans 19 residues. V was pared by 3 bases and J by 5 bases, with 18 bases of the junction left unmatched. Written as DNA, the CDR3 is TGCGCCAGCAGCTACCTCCCGGGGACAGGGGGTGTGGGTGATGAGACCCAGTACTTC. Translation gives CASSYLPGTGGVGDETQYF.

The V call is TRBV4-2, the J call TRBJ1-1, with D perhaps matching TRBD1 (5 bases). CDR1 and CDR2 from the germline V gene are LGHNA and YNFKEQ. This CDR3 region has 13 residues. Trimming stripped 4 bases from V and 0 bases from J, with 6 bases between. Written as DNA, the CDR3 is TGTGCCAGCAGCCTGACAGTGAACACTGAAGCTTTCTTT. Residues: CASSLTVNTEAFF.

The chain recombines TRBV6-5 with TRBJ1-1, with D maybe TRBD1 (5 bases). The V end lost 1 base, the J end lost 3 bases, and 6 bases lay between the germline ends. There are 13 residues in the CDR3. Per the germline V gene, CDR1 is MNHEY and CDR2 is SVGAGI. DNA of the CDR3: TGTGCCAGCAGTTACTTGGGACACACTGAAGCTTTCTTT. It codes for CASSYLGHTEAFF.

This chain joins TRBV6-2 or TRBV6-3 and TRBJ1-1; a possible D gene is TRBD1 (5 bases). V was shortened by 6 bases and J by 10 bases, with 18 bases between the two germline ends. The V gene's germline CDR1 is MNHEY and CDR2 SVGEGT. CDR3 length equals 13 residues. The CDR3 bases are TGTGCCAGCAGCCCTTCGACAGCCCTGGGAGCTTTCTTT. This translates into CASSPSTALGAFF.

The rearrangement uses TRBV12-3 or TRBV12-4 and TRBJ1-5; D is unclear. There are 12 residues in the CDR3. Trimming took off 6 bases at V and 9 bases at J, with 12 bases between the two ends. CDR3 nucleotide sequence: TGTGCCAGCAGCCCGCTTGGGCGGCCCCAGCATTTT. This gives the protein CASSPLGRPQHF.

A few counts support this clone. The chain carries TRBV3-1 (or the pseudogene TRBV3-2) and TRBJ1-1; 7 bases map to TRBD1. Germline CDR1 and CDR2: LGHDT and YNNKEL (reference sequence). V lost 2 bases and J lost 5; bases outside the gene matches: 8. The CDR3 has 15 amino acids. The CDR3 DNA reads as TGTGCCAGCAGCCAACCCCGGACAGGTAGGACTGAAGCTTTCTTT. This codes for CASSQPRTGRTEAFF.

This chain joins TRBV19 and TRBJ2-7, with no clear D. V was clipped by 10 bases and J by 0 bases, with 16 bases between them. The CDR3 loop spans 14 amino acids. From germline, CDR1 is LNHDA and CDR2 SQIVND (reference sequence). The CDR3 region is CATKRTSSSYEQYF. CDR3 bases: TGTGCCACAAAAAGGACCTCTTCCTCCTACGAGCAGTACTTC.

This rearrangement joins TRBV7-8 to TRBJ2-3; possibly TRBD1 or TRBD2 for D (5 bases each). Trimming shortened V by 3 bases and J by 3 bases, and 10 bases separated the two germline ends. This CDR3 is 14 amino acids long. CDR1 and CDR2 from the germline V gene are SGHVS and FQNEAQ. CDR3 bases: TGTGCCAGCAGCTTTCAAGGGGAGACAGATACGCAGTATTTT. Protein sequence: CASSFQGETDTQYF.

The chain has TRBV18 and TRBJ2-1; unclear D gene. The CDR3 has 11 residues. Germline lookup yields CDR1 KGHSH and CDR2 LQKENI. Trimming removed 6 bases from V and 5 bases from J, with 5 bases in between. The CDR3 is CASSPNNEQFF. Written as DNA, the CDR3 is TGTGCCAGCTCTCCCAACAATGAGCAGTTCTTC. The full variable domain, with the rest looked up from reference TRBV18 and TRBJ2-1, is NAGVMQNPRHLVRRRGQEARLRCSPMKGHSHVYWYRQLPEEGLKFMVYLQKENIIDESGMPKERFSAEFPKEGPSILRIQQVVRGDSAAYFCASSPNNEQFFGPGTRLTVL.

The chain has TRBV12-3 or TRBV12-4 and TRBJ1-6; unclear D gene. This CDR3 region has 12 residues. V lost 3 bases and J 10 bases, leaving 7 bases between the germline ends. The CDR3 DNA is TGTGCCAGCAGTTTCCTAGGCTCACCCCTCCACTTT. Protein: CASSFLGSPLHF.

The chain uses TRBV6-5 and TRBJ2-7; TRBD1 matches at 7 bases. V gave up 5 bases and J gave up 3 bases; unmatched junction bases: 4. CDR1 MNHEY and CDR2 SVGAGI come from the germline V gene. CDR3 length equals 13 residues. Here the CDR3 DNA reads TGTGCCAGCAGTACAGGGGTTAACTACGAGCAGTACTTC. Translated, it gives CASSTGVNYEQYF.

The rearrangement joins TRBV3-1 (or the pseudogene TRBV3-2) to TRBJ1-2; D ambiguous. The CDR3 has 13 residues. Deletions cut 4 bases from V and 0 bases from J, with 6 bases between. The V gene's germline CDR1 is LGHDT and CDR2 YNNKEL (reference sequence). This CDR3 reads CASSRVANYGYTF. The DNA of the CDR3 is TGTGCCAGCAGCCGAGTAGCTAACTATGGCTACACCTTC.

This clone turned up a few times. The chain has TRBV10-3 and TRBJ2-7, with D possibly called TRBD1 or TRBD2 (7 bases each). V lost 6 bases, J lost 2 bases, and 23 bases lay in between. Germline loops: CDR1 ENHRY, CDR2 SYGVKD. CDR3 size: 17 residues. The CDR3 loop reads CAISEGGVGTVAYEQYF. The CDR3 DNA follows: TGTGCCATCAGCGAAGGGGGGGTAGGGACAGTCGCCTACGAGCAGTACTTC.

The rearrangement joins TRBV6-4 to TRBJ2-3; D remains unclear. Germline V CDR1 and CDR2: MRHNA, SNTAGT. The germline V and J ends were trimmed by 0 bases and 2 bases, with 6 bases remaining between them. The CDR3 sequence is 14 residues long. CDR3 in DNA: TGTGCCAGCAGTGACTCGAAGCACACAGATACGCAGTATTTT. This translates into CASSDSKHTDTQYF.

This rearrangement joins TRBV7-2 to TRBJ2-7, with D hard to call. Per germline, CDR1 SGHTA and CDR2 FQGNSA. This CDR3 contains 13 residues. Trimming pared 2 bases from V and 0 bases from J, leaving 5 bases between. The DNA of the CDR3 is TGTGCCAGCAGCTTATCCGGCTCCTACGAGCAGTACTTC. It yields the protein CASSLSGSYEQYF.

The V call is TRBV9, the J call TRBJ2-3; TRBD1 or TRBD2 may be the D gene (6 bases each). Trimming removed 1 base at V and 8 bases at J, with 14 bases between. Germline CDR1 SGDLS, CDR2 YYNGEE. The CDR3 totals 14 residues. The DNA of the CDR3 is TGTGCCAGCAGCGTAACGGGGGCCTCTGGTACGCAGTATTTT. It translates to CASSVTGASGTQYF.

This chain connects TRBV15 to TRBJ2-7; 9 bases are a match to TRBD1. J lost 11 bases, V lost 0 bases, and 5 bases had no gene match. Germline-derived CDR1 and CDR2 are LNHNV and YYDKDF (reference sequence). This CDR3 contains 13 residues. CDR3 sequence: CATSRDLRDREYF. DNA of the CDR3: TGTGCCACCAGCAGAGATCTGAGGGACAGGGAGTACTTC.

J is TRBJ2-7 and V is TRBV19, with unresolved D. Germline V gene lookup returns CDR1 LNHDA and CDR2 SQIVND (reference sequence). This CDR3 comprises 15 residues. V shed 3 bases and J shed 4 bases, with 16 bases lying between them. CDR3 loop: CASSMQMTRAYEQYF. CDR3 sequence (DNA): TGTGCCAGTAGTATGCAGATGACAAGGGCATACGAGCAGTACTTC.

The CDR3 DNA follows: TGTGCCAGCAGTTTAGCGGGCAGGCAGTATGGCTACACCTTC. This sequence encodes CASSLAGRQYGYTF. The gene calls are TRBV28 and TRBJ1-2; unclear D gene. With 2 bases removed from V and 5 bases from J, the gap between germline ends came to 12 bases. The CDR3 runs 14 residues. Germline CDR1 MDHEN, CDR2 SYDVKM.

The chain couples TRBV28 to TRBJ1-3; D gene unclear. CDR3 length: 14 amino acids. CDR1 MDHEN and CDR2 SYDVKM come from the germline V gene. The germline V and J ends were trimmed by 4 bases and 3 bases, with 10 bases remaining between them. CDR3 coding DNA: TGTGCCAGCAGTTCCTTCTCCGTTGGAAACACCATATATTTT. Residues: CASSSFSVGNTIYF.

This chain links TRBV10-1 with TRBJ2-7; 9 bases align to TRBD1. CDR1 and CDR2 from the germline V gene are WNHNN and SYGVQD (reference sequence). V lost 10 bases and J lost 0; bases outside the gene matches: 13. The CDR3 is 16 amino acids. The CDR3 sequence: CAIRDRDMSNSYEQYF. CDR3 coding DNA: TGCGCCATAAGGGACAGGGATATGAGCAACTCCTACGAGCAGTACTTC.

The chain uses TRBV7-3 and TRBJ2-1; D unclear. The germline V gene encodes CDR1 SGHTA and CDR2 FQGTGA. The CDR3 spans 16 residues. V shed 1 base and J shed 5 bases, with 15 bases lying between them. CDR3 coding DNA: TGTGCCAGCAGCTTAAATCGCCCTGGCTCAAACAATGAGCAGTTCTTC. Translating it yields CASSLNRPGSNNEQFF.

The J gene is TRBJ2-7, the V gene TRBV14; weak D call: TRBD2 (5 bases). The germline V gene has CDR1 SGHDN and CDR2 FVKESK. Deletions cut 0 bases from V and 7 bases from J, with 7 bases between. The CDR3 has 12 residues. CDR3 amino acids: CASSQDPGEQYF. CDR3 coding DNA: TGTGCCAGCAGCCAAGATCCGGGAGAGCAGTACTTC.

V gene TRBV30 combines with J gene TRBJ2-1; tentatively, D is TRBD2 (6 bases). V dropped 4 bases and J dropped 9 bases, with 19 bases sitting between them. Germline V CDR1 and CDR2: GTSNPN, SVGIG (reference sequence). There are 14 residues in the CDR3. The chain's CDR3 is CAWTPGGYISEQFF. CDR3 bases: TGTGCCTGGACCCCTGGGGGGTATATTAGTGAGCAGTTCTTC.

The chain has TRBV4-1 and TRBJ2-7; weak D call: TRBD1 (6 bases). Trimming took 3 bases from V and 1 from J, leaving 7 bases between them. The CDR3 spans 13 residues. CDR1 MGHRA and CDR2 YSYEKL come from the germline V gene. CDR3 protein: CASSQDRSYEQYF. For the CDR3, the DNA is TGCGCCAGCAGCCAGGACAGATCCTACGAGCAGTACTTC.

The chain couples TRBV7-6 to TRBJ2-3, with TRBD1 as a possible D gene (6 bases). The CDR3 covers 15 residues. V was trimmed by 2 bases and J by 0 bases, leaving 9 bases between them. Germline values: CDR1 SGHVS, CDR2 FNYEAQ. DNA for the CDR3: TGTGCCAGCAGCTTAAGAGGACAGAGCACAGATACGCAGTATTTT. Translated: CASSLRGQSTDTQYF.

CDR3 residues: CASSLADGQGVYGYTF. Written as DNA, the CDR3 is TGTGCCAGCAGCTTGGCCGACGGTCAGGGGGTCTATGGCTACACCTTC. V usage is TRBV5-4 and J usage is TRBJ1-2; 7 nucleotides agree with TRBD1. Germline loops: CDR1 SGHNT, CDR2 YYREEE (reference sequence). J gave up 4 bases and V 0 bases, and 9 bases lay outside the gene matches. CDR3 length equals 16 residues.